The T cell receptor beta chain under discussion was sequenced for a study of siplizumab effects on memory and regulatory T cells (dated by TCRdb to the late 2010s). In terms of the full investigation: The effect of the anti-CD2 antibody siplizumab on alloreactive T-cell subsets was examined in allogeneic mixed lymphocyte reactions constructed from human PBMCs.

Points on this clone: Its binding antigen is unknown. No much larger clone exists at a distance of one base, and base qualities are not known.

Study-level results and caveats: Greater diversity appeared to be present in unstimulated naive T cells than in memory T cells, and a substantial contribution to the alloresponse seemed to be made by naive cells. Siplizumab significantly reduced the cumulative frequency of alloreactive sequences traceable to unstimulated CD4+ memory T cells. A naive or memory phenotype could not be assigned to roughly 75-96% of proliferating CD4+ or CD8+ clones. Because sequences at frequencies below about 10^-5 were poorly captured, only a minor fraction of alloreactive clones could be mapped back to unstimulated subsets. Among mappable alloreactive CD4+ clones, the Treg-derived fraction averaged about 70% with siplizumab versus around 25% in control reactions. The suppressive function of proliferating Tregs from siplizumab cultures was not functionally confirmed.

Trimming takes 3 bases from V and 6 bases from J, and the germline ends sit 10 bases apart. Per the germline V gene (reference sequence), SGHNT is the CDR1 and YYREEE is the CDR2. The CDR3 holds 13 amino acids from the cysteine to the phenylalanine. Only CDR3 DNA remains: 39 bases, in frame from the first base. Sorted unstimulated T cells, along with proliferating T cells recovered from mixed lymphocyte reactions, underwent TCRbeta CDR3 sequencing. Fresh whole blood from around eleven HLA-typed healthy donors served as the source for isolating PBMCs. The protocol used for the library was the immunoSEQ multiplex PCR assay. About 10^5 TCR templates per sample were assayed by the deep sequencing platform. Genomic DNA extracted from sorted T cells was the material used for TCRbeta CDR3 sequencing. The study's own analysis went as follows. The R programming language was used for clonal analysis of the TCRbeta CDR3 data. Alloreactive CD4+ and CD8+ clones were defined by comparing unstimulated samples with post-reaction CFSE-low samples. Regulatory or non-regulatory origin of alloreactive CD4+ clones was assigned by matching sequences to the sorted unstimulated Treg and non-Treg repertoires. TCRdb retrieved this table from immuneACCESS and kept in-frame rearrangements only. Not all clones are present; in checked studies, unresolved V genes account for under half, and no reason is known for the remainder. That table furnishes V, J and clone size, whereas the DNA furnished D and trimming. This sample lists more than 50,000 clones; 85% to 95% were detected once. The biggest ten clones account for about 40% of the sample.

The source is a human donor in good health. Sequences were obtained from CD8+ T cells sorted from blood. Recombination linked TRBV5-4 to TRBJ2-1; a tentative D call is TRBD1 (6 bases match). CDR3 reads: CASSWIQGNEQFF. The nucleotide sequence is TGTGCCAGCAGCTGGATACAGGGCAATGAGCAGTTCTTC.